The clone carrying this T cell receptor (beta chain) was picked up a small number of times. Its antigen is as yet unknown. This sample was taken from a study of T cells after yellow fever vaccination. Study-wide findings and caveats: Abundant bulk-derived clonotypes could contaminate FACS-sorted repertoires. The secondary T-cell response peaked on day 5, not day 15, but was weaker.

TCRdb reprocessed the 5' RACE reads via MiXCR and lists one record per CDR3 protein. Counted here are around 530,000 distinct CDR3 sequences, around a sixth occurring once; the ten biggest clones make up 17%. The CDR3 consists of 15 residues. V was clipped by 4 bases and J by 7 bases; unmatched bases: 7. CDR1 LGHNA and CDR2 YSLEER come from the germline V gene. J is TRBJ2-2 and V is TRBV4-3; 9 bases match TRBD1. Here the sequenced sample was PBMCs, taken less than 6 days after the first yellow fever vaccination. The TCR sequence derives from a man younger than 35 who received the YFV17D yellow fever vaccine. In DNA, the CDR3 is TGCGCCAGCAGCCCCAGGGGACAGGGCAACGGGGAGCTGTTTTTT. Its protein product is CASSPRGQGNGELFF.